This T cell receptor beta chain originates from a study of T cell repertoires in cytomegalovirus infection. The trim removed 3 bases at V and 3 bases at J, leaving 3 bases unmatched. Germline-derived CDR1 and CDR2 are LNHDA and SQIVND (reference sequence). CDR3 length equals 15 residues. Each CDR3 protein is one row after TCRdb ran MiXCR on the reads. The profile covers roughly 100,000 distinct CDR3 sequences, with roughly 41% appearing a single time and about two thirds taken by the ten largest. In regard to this clonotype: Its antigen is not identified.

The sample was CD8+ T cells from cultured PBMCs, taken from culture after CMV antigen stimulation. This sequence originates from a human donor in good health (CMV status not recorded). Some clones in this sample may be carry-over from other donors' samples. The chain is built from TRBV19 and TRBJ2-3; 10 bases line up with TRBD1. DNA of the CDR3: TGTGCCAGTAGTATCCCGGGACAGGGGACAGATACGCAGTATTTT. Protein sequence: CASSIPGQGTDTQYF. The variable domain in full, with the rest retrieved from reference TRBV19 and TRBJ2-3, is DGGITQSPKYLFRKEGQNVTLSCEQNLNHDAMYWYRQDPGQGLRLIYYSQIVNDFQKGDIAEGYSVSREKKESFPLTVTSAQKNPTAFYLCASSIPGQGTDTQYFGPGTRLTVL.